This T cell receptor beta chain was obtained from a study of shared clonotypes between healthy human individuals. Study-level information: Samples came from a couple of female and three male donors aged 18 to 49. Broader study findings: In contrast to clonotypes shared by all four donors, non-shared clonotypes had lower generation probabilities. Since donors were few, the genetic and exposure-history diversity represented was limited.

Comments on this clone: What it recognizes is unknown.

This CDR3 comprises 14 residues. Per the germline V gene, CDR1 is SGHTA and CDR2 is FQGNSA. After removal of 5 bases from V and 5 bases from J, the junction contained 5 bases not matched to a gene. Produced via immunoSEQ multiplex PCR; TCRdb's table is partial and in-frame only. The top ten hold approximately 1.5% of the sample, which has about a million clones, 70% to 80% seen once. The sequence was collected from a man aged 18 to 35 in good health. The rearrangement links TRBV7-2 to TRBJ1-4; TRBD1 agrees at 7 bases. Specimen: memory CD4+ T cells sorted from blood. Stated subset: CD45RA-negative fraction. CDR3 residues: CASSRDSSNEKLFF. The CDR3 DNA sequence: TGTGCCAGCAGCCGGGACAGCTCAAATGAAAAACTGTTTTTT.